The 22 T cell receptor beta chains presented below share a single source sample, sequenced in a study of memory CD4+ T cells and cytomegalovirus serostatus. Single viable CD3+CD4+CD8-CD45RO+ cells were sorted as the memory CD4+ T cells. Sequenced by immunoSEQ multiplex PCR; TCRdb stores in-frame clones only, minus some. Among around 44,000 clones listed, 70% to 80% were seen once. Sequenced material: memory CD4+ T cells from blood. All receptors come from an adult in good health and CMV-seronegative.

This clone was picked up one time. CDR3 sequence reads: CASSWGNTEAFF. CDR3 DNA sequence: TGTGCCAGCAGTTGGGGAAACACTGAAGCTTTCTTT. The V gene is TRBV28, the J gene TRBJ1-1; no firm D call. CDR3 length: 12 amino acids. CDR1 MDHEN and CDR2 SYDVKM come from the germline V gene. The germline V and J ends were trimmed by 4 bases and 2 bases, with 5 bases remaining between them.

Of note for this clone: The sample has other DNA sequences that encode this CDR3 too. The rearrangement uses TRBV28 and TRBJ1-5; D is ambiguous. The CDR3 is 12 amino acids. The germline V gene has CDR1 MDHEN and CDR2 SYDVKM. The ends were cut back, 1 base at V and 7 bases at J, with 5 bases in the middle. Written as DNA, the CDR3 is TGTGCCAGCAGTTTATTCCGACAGCCCCAGCATTTT. Translating it yields CASSLFRQPQHF.

V is TRBV28 and J is TRBJ1-4, with D possibly TRBD1 on 5 matching bases. The V and J ends lost 7 bases and 4 bases respectively, with 16 bases between them. This CDR3 is built from 15 residues. Per the germline V gene, CDR1 is MDHEN and CDR2 is SYDVKM. The CDR3 DNA reads as TGTGCCAGCATGGTAACGGGGGGTTATAATGAAAAACTGTTTTTT. It translates to CASMVTGGYNEKLFF.

This clone was observed a few times. The chain is built from TRBV7-9 and TRBJ1-1; 9 bases align to TRBD1. Germline V gene data show CDR1 as SEHNR and CDR2 as FQNEAQ (reference sequence). The CDR3 is made up of 16 amino acids. After removal of 5 bases from V and 3 bases from J, the junction contained 10 bases not matched to a gene. The CDR3 DNA reads as TGTGCCAGCAGCCACCGGGACAGGGTTTTGTACACTGAAGCTTTCTTT. It is translated as CASSHRDRVLYTEAFF.

V gene TRBV5-1 combines with J gene TRBJ2-2; no clear D gene. The CDR3 has 13 amino acids. Germline V lookup: CDR1 SGHRS, CDR2 YFSETQ. V gave up 6 bases and J gave up 0 bases, with 6 bases separating them. Written as DNA, the CDR3 is TGCGCCAGCAACACTGCGAACACCGGGGAGCTGTTTTTT. Its protein is CASNTANTGELFF.

The chain has TRBV2 and TRBJ1-2; D not certain. The CDR3 covers 12 residues. Germline-derived CDR1 and CDR2 are SNHLY and FYNNEI. V lost 8 bases to trimming and J lost 2 bases, with 9 bases between them. CDR3 in amino acids: CASSERNYGYTF. The CDR3 bases are TGTGCCAGCTCAGAGAGAAACTATGGCTACACCTTC.

A single count supports this clone. This chain connects TRBV4-3 to TRBJ1-4; D gene unclear. CDR3 length: 17 amino acids. The V end lost 4 bases, the J end lost 0 bases, and 15 bases lay between the germline ends. The germline gives CDR1 LGHNA, CDR2 YSLEER. The chain's CDR3 is CASSRTVLVTTNEKLFF. As DNA, the CDR3 is TGCGCCAGCAGCCGGACGGTCCTCGTTACAACTAATGAAAAACTGTTTTTT.

The rearrangement uses TRBV5-6 and TRBJ2-3; D assignment may be TRBD1 or TRBD2 (6 bases each). V was pared by 4 bases and J by 1 base, with 16 bases between. Germline CDR1 is SGHDT and CDR2 is YYEEEE. This CDR3 comprises 16 residues. The CDR3 spells CASSPLGGFGTDTQYF. In DNA form, the CDR3 reads TGTGCCAGCAGCCCCTTGGGGGGCTTCGGCACAGATACGCAGTATTTT.

This chain uses TRBV7-8 with TRBJ2-7, with D unclear. Trimming cost V 6 bases and J 5 bases, with 17 bases left between them. Germline V gene lookup returns CDR1 SGHVS and CDR2 FQNEAQ. This CDR3 has 14 amino acids. CDR3 loop: CASRDVRWGDEQYF. As DNA, the CDR3 is TGTGCCAGCAGGGACGTAAGGTGGGGTGACGAGCAGTACTTC.

CDR3 nucleotide sequence: TGTGCCATCAGTAAAAACAGGGAGTTATCCTACAATGAGCAGTTCTTC. Its translation is CAISKNRELSYNEQFF. The rearrangement links TRBV10-3 to TRBJ2-1; D may be TRBD1 (6 bases). Germline V gene sequence: CDR1 ENHRY, CDR2 SYGVKD. Between the trimmed V and J ends, which lost 5 bases and 1 base, there was a span of 15 bases. This CDR3 region has 16 residues.

The J gene is TRBJ2-3, the V gene TRBV5-1, with D possibly called TRBD1 or TRBD2 (5 bases each). CDR1 SGHRS and CDR2 YFSETQ come from the germline V gene. The CDR3 has 13 amino acids. Trimming stripped 6 bases from V and 6 bases from J, with 14 bases between. CDR3 sequence: CASTRDQGDTQYF. DNA of the CDR3: TGCGCCAGCACCAGGGACCAAGGTGATACGCAGTATTTT. Supplemented by reference TRBV5-1 and TRBJ2-3, the full variable domain reads KAGVTQTPRYLIKTRGQQVTLSCSPISGHRSVSWYQQTPGQGLQFLFEYFSETQRNKGNFPGRFSGRQFSNSRSEMNVSTLELGDSALYLCASTRDQGDTQYFGPGTRLTVL.

The chain links TRBV11-1 to TRBJ2-7; D assignment may be TRBD1 or TRBD2 (8 bases each). V was clipped by 3 bases and J by 4 bases, with 16 bases between them. The CDR3 totals 15 residues. CDR1 is SGHAT, CDR2 FQDESV, per germline (reference sequence). The CDR3 sequence: CASSFGQGGRYEQYF. The CDR3 DNA reads as TGTGCCAGCAGCTTTGGACAGGGCGGGAGGTACGAGCAGTACTTC.

This clone showed up just once. V is TRBV21-1 and J is TRBJ2-5; no check of the table's D call, TRBD1, against the DNA was made. TRBV21-1 is described as a pseudogene. The CDR3 sequence is 17 residues long. CDR3 in amino acids: CASSKGPLQGMSETQYF. CDR3 bases: TGTGCCAGCAGCAAAGGCCCCCTACAGGGAATGTCAGAGACCCAGTACTTC.

The sample holds one count of this clone. This chain links TRBV5-1 with TRBJ1-1; D gene ambiguous. The germline gives CDR1 SGHRS, CDR2 YFSETQ. Trimming removed 6 bases from V and 1 base from J, with 13 bases in between. The CDR3 spans 14 residues. CDR3 nucleotides: TGCGCCAGCAACTGGGCACAGACGAACACTGAAGCTTTCTTT. Protein: CASNWAQTNTEAFF. The variable domain in full, completed from reference TRBV5-1 and TRBJ1-1, reads KAGVTQTPRYLIKTRGQQVTLSCSPISGHRSVSWYQQTPGQGLQFLFEYFSETQRNKGNFPGRFSGRQFSNSRSEMNVSTLELGDSALYLCASNWAQTNTEAFFGQGTRLTVV.

The chain employs TRBV7-2 and TRBJ2-1, with 8 bases aligning to TRBD1. This CDR3 comprises 16 residues. V lost 1 base, J lost 2 bases, and 4 bases stayed unmatched. CDR1 SGHTA and CDR2 FQGNSA come from the germline V gene. This CDR3 is CASSLEGTGTYNEQFF. The DNA for the CDR3 is TGTGCCAGCAGCTTAGAGGGGACAGGCACCTACAATGAGCAGTTCTTC.

The chain is built from TRBV15 and TRBJ1-5; 9 nucleotides match TRBD1. V trimming: 5 bases; J trimming: 6 bases; junction bases outside the gene matches: 11. Germline assignment: CDR1 LNHNV and CDR2 YYDKDF (reference sequence). The CDR3 is made up of 16 amino acids. As DNA, the CDR3 is TGTGCCACCAGCCCCCGGGGGGACAGGGAAAGTCAGCCCCAGCATTTT. Amino acid sequence: CATSPRGDRESQPQHF.

A single count supports this clone. The gene calls are TRBV28 and TRBJ2-7; tentative D call: TRBD1 (6 bases). This CDR3 is built from 13 residues. Deletions cut 7 bases from V and 7 bases from J, with 17 bases between. Germline V lookup: CDR1 MDHEN, CDR2 SYDVKM. In DNA, the CDR3 is TGTGCCAGCAACAGGGTGGGGGTTAAAGAGCAGTACTTC. Protein sequence: CASNRVGVKEQYF.

This rearrangement joins TRBV28 to TRBJ1-2; D is undetermined. CDR3 length: 14 amino acids. CDR1 and CDR2 from the germline V gene are MDHEN and SYDVKM. Trimming removed 2 bases from V and 5 bases from J, with 12 bases in between. The CDR3 DNA reads as TGTGCCAGCAGTTTAGGGTTTACTGAGTATGGCTACACCTTC. It encodes CASSLGFTEYGYTF.

This clone was observed a single time. The chain has TRBV2 and TRBJ1-5; D remains ambiguous. V was trimmed by 4 bases and J by 1 base, leaving 8 bases between them. This CDR3 has 14 amino acids. Germline-derived CDR1 and CDR2 are SNHLY and FYNNEI. Here the CDR3 reads CASSGPGSNQPQHF. CDR3 sequence (DNA): TGTGCCAGCAGTGGTCCAGGAAGCAATCAGCCCCAGCATTTT.

J is TRBJ2-1 and V is TRBV5-1; 7 bases match TRBD2. Germline CDR1 reads SGHRS; CDR2 reads YFSETQ. V gave up 4 bases and J gave up 6 bases; unmatched junction bases: 13. CDR3 length equals 16 residues. The CDR3 DNA reads TGCGCCAGCAGCGGGGGGGACCTTCCGAGACTCAATGAGCAGTTCTTC. This gives the protein CASSGGDLPRLNEQFF.

This clone appeared a few times. The V call is TRBV9, the J call TRBJ2-7; 8 bases align to TRBD1. The V gene's germline CDR1 is SGDLS and CDR2 YYNGEE. V shed 3 bases and J 6 bases; nucleotides not matched to a gene: 5. This CDR3 is built from 13 residues. The CDR3 DNA follows: TGTGCCAGCAGCGGACAGGGGATGGGCGAGCAGTACTTC. Encoded protein: CASSGQGMGEQYF.

This clone has more than one count but fewer than ten. The V gene is TRBV5-1, the J gene TRBJ2-7; D gene ambiguous. Germline CDR1 is SGHRS and CDR2 is YFSETQ. The CDR3 runs to 13 residues. V shed 4 bases and J shed 0 bases, with 8 bases lying between them. The CDR3 DNA reads as TGCGCCAGCAGCATCAGTAACTCCTACGAGCAGTACTTC. Protein sequence: CASSISNSYEQYF.